This T cell receptor (beta chain) derives from a study of response to subunit inactivated influenza vaccine. TCRdb analysed the RT-PCR reads with MiXCR anew, one entry per CDR3 protein. The sample carries roughly 190,000 distinct CDR3 sequences, less than 15% recorded once. This clonotype was seen more than once but under ten times. This sample also appeared in a second study, on T cells expressing NK-cell markers. As that study records: cDNA encoding TCR beta was synthesized via 5'RACE template switching incorporating UMIs. Sequenced donors, eight in total, included seven who were HCMV-seropositive and one who was seronegative.

This specimen consisted of CD8+ T cells sorted from PBMCs, obtained roughly 13 days after vaccination. The TCR comes from a man aged 50 to 60 who received an inactivated influenza vaccine.

Here the CDR3 DNA reads TGTGCCGGCGGGACAGGTGATCTAGATCAGCCCCAGCATTTT. Residues: CAGGTGDLDQPQHF. J is TRBJ1-5 and V is TRBV28; TRBD1 agrees at 8 bases. The germline V gene has CDR1 MDHEN and CDR2 SYDVKM. This CDR3 spans 14 amino acids. V was pared by 11 bases and J by 5 bases, with 11 bases of the junction left unmatched.